This T cell receptor (beta chain) was captured in a study of T-cell reconstitution after alpha-beta-depleted transplantation in children. This sample's TCRbeta library carried unique molecular identifier barcodes. TCRdb redid the calling of the PCR reads with MiXCR, one entry per CDR3 protein. The sample lists more than 200,000 distinct CDR3 sequences, roughly a quarter seen once, with about 5% in the top ten. Study-level points and caveats: Roughly two months post-transplant, alpha-beta T cells reportedly originated from several hundred graft clones that had expanded. There were some patients whose high TCRbeta diversity at day 60 came from surviving recipient T cells and thymic progenitors. At one year after transplant, newly produced T cells mostly accounted for T-cell counts and diversity.

Points on this clonotype: Its antigen is still unknown.

The CDR3 spans 16 residues. Trimming shortened V by 4 bases and J by 3 bases, and 15 bases separated the two germline ends. The germline CDR1 and CDR2 sequences are SGHVS and FNYEAQ. The chain carries TRBV7-6 and TRBJ2-2; possibly TRBD2 for D (5 bases). Material: PBMCs, mostly from graft donor cells, obtained 360 days after TCRalphabeta/CD19-depleted stem cell transplant. The clonotype comes from a female patient under 10 years old who had a stem cell transplant for congenital amegakaryocytic thrombocytopenia, so the T cells may come from the graft donor. DNA for the CDR3: TGTGCCAGCAGCTCCCAACCCACTAGTTACACCGGGGAGCTGTTTTTT. It yields the protein CASSSQPTSYTGELFF.